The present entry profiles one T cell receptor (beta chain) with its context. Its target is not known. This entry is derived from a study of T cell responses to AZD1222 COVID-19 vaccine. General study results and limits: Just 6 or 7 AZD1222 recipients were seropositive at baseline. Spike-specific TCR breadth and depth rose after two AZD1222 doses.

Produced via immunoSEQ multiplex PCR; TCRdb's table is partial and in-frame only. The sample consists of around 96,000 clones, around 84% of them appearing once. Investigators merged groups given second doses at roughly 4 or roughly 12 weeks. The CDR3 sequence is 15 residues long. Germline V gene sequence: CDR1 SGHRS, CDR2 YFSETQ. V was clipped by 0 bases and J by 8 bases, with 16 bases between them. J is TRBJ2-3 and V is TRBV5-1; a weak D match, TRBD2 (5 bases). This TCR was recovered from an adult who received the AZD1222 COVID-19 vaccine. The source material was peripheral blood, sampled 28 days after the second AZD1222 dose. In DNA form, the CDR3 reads TGCGCCAGCAGCTTGGCTTATGGGGATCGGGGTACGCAGTATTTT. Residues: CASSLAYGDRGTQYF.